This TCR beta chain comes out of a study of CD8 T cells in ankylosing spondylitis. Each CDR3 protein gets one entry after TCRdb re-called the 5' RACE reads with MiXCR. The sample lists 270,000 or so distinct CDR3 sequences, more than 15% occurring once. Germline loops: CDR1 SGHRS, CDR2 YFSETQ. Trimming cost V 1 base and J 2 bases, with 13 bases left between them. The CDR3 spans 15 residues. The sequencing input was blood, either unsorted or a sorted T cell fraction (not recorded which). The chain links TRBV5-1 to TRBJ2-7; unclear D gene. The TCR sequence derives from a male donor with ankylosing spondylitis or in good health (not recorded which). CDR3 DNA: TGCGCCAGCAGCTTGAGTAGGGCCCACCCCTACGAGCAGTACTTC. This gives the protein CASSLSRAHPYEQYF.